Listed here are 14 T cell receptor beta chains from one sample, sequenced in a study of T cells in Graves' hyperthyroidism and ophthalmopathy (dated by TCRdb to the late 2010s). Libraries came from multiplex PCR. The sample was run on an Illumina HiSeq 2000. The TCR beta CDR3 regions were amplified from RNA transcripts. For the first round of RT-PCR on the TCR CDR3, the HTBI primer set was used together with the Qiagen OneStep RT-PCR kit. Starting from the raw public reads, TCRdb applied fastp trimming at Q25, assembled clones with MiXCR and retained in-frame beta chains. Rows with one shared CDR3 protein collapse into an entry with the most common genes and DNA. The sample includes around 800,000 distinct CDR3 sequences, with approximately 40% observed a single time. The leading ten clones occupy about 9% of the sample. Sequencing was carried out using blood. The origin of the receptors is a man between 18 and 35 years old with Graves' hyperthyroidism.

The rearrangement joins TRBV5-1 to TRBJ2-5; 9 nucleotides line up with TRBD1. V lost 4 bases to trimming and J lost 6 bases; unmatched junction nucleotides: 4. This CDR3 region has 13 residues. Germline CDR1 and CDR2: SGHRS and YFSETQ. The CDR3 spells CASSPGTGKTQYF. The DNA for the CDR3 is TGCGCCAGCAGCCCGGGGACAGGGAAGACCCAGTACTTC.

The chain has TRBV7-8 and TRBJ2-5; 9 bases agree with TRBD1. This CDR3 region has 15 residues. Looked up from germline, CDR1 is SGHVS and CDR2 is FQNEAQ. Trimming cost V 5 bases and J 5 bases; bases outside gene matches: 9. The CDR3 sequence is CASSLGTGRTETQYF. CDR3 in DNA: TGTGCCAGCAGCCTTGGGACAGGGCGAACGGAGACCCAGTACTTC.

The rearrangement uses TRBV4-2 and TRBJ2-7, with a possible D match to TRBD1 (5 bases). With 0 bases removed from V and 3 bases from J, the gap between germline ends came to 9 bases. This CDR3 contains 14 residues. CDR1 is LGHNA and CDR2 is YNFKEQ in the germline V gene. In DNA, the CDR3 is TGTGCCAGCAGCCAAGACCCCCAGGGCTACGAGCAGTACTTC. Its protein is CASSQDPQGYEQYF.

The chain couples TRBV4-1 to TRBJ2-7; possibly TRBD1 for D (6 bases). This CDR3 is built from 15 residues. In germline, CDR1 is MGHRA, CDR2 YSYEKL. V was clipped by 0 bases and J by 7 bases, with 16 bases between them. The CDR3 bases are TGCGCCAGCAGCCAAGACAGGCAGGGGCTGAGGGAGCAGTACTTC. Protein sequence: CASSQDRQGLREQYF.

Details on this clonotype: A read error may account for a junction end that differs from germline. The V and J genes are TRBV10-2 and TRBJ2-2; maybe TRBD1 (6 bases). This CDR3 region has 14 residues. Germline CDR1 and CDR2: WSHSY and SAAADI. CDR3 DNA: TGTGCCAGCAGTTCTGGGGGCTACTCCGGGGAGCTGTTTTTT. Encoded protein: CASSSGGYSGELFF.

This rearrangement joins TRBV19 to TRBJ1-5; D is unclear. CDR1 and CDR2 from the germline V gene are LNHDA and SQIVND (reference sequence). This CDR3 comprises 13 residues. V was cut by 5 bases and J by 1 base, with 6 bases left in between. CDR3 sequence: CASSVRSNQPQHF. The CDR3 DNA reads TGTGCCAGTAGTGTCCGGAGCAATCAGCCCCAGCATTTT.

This clonotype has more than one count but fewer than ten. V gene TRBV7-9 combines with J gene TRBJ2-5; 7 bases match TRBD2. CDR3 length: 15 amino acids. CDR1 is SEHNR, CDR2 FQNEAQ, per germline (reference sequence). V shed 5 bases, J shed 4 bases, and the junction held 10 bases outside the gene matches. The CDR3 here is CASSPAGEVVETQYF. The CDR3 bases are TGTGCCAGCAGCCCGGCGGGGGAGGTCGTAGAGACCCAGTACTTC.

Only a few counts were recorded for this clonotype. The J gene is TRBJ2-7, the V gene TRBV14; the D gene is possibly TRBD2 (5 bases). Germline lookup yields CDR1 SGHDN and CDR2 FVKESK. With 4 bases removed from V and 7 bases from J, the gap between germline ends came to 17 bases. CDR3 length equals 14 residues. The CDR3, as DNA: TGTGCCAGCAGCCTACACGGGGAATCCGAAGAGCAGTACTTC. This gives the protein CASSLHGESEEQYF. Full variable domain (missing parts from reference TRBV14 and TRBJ2-7): EAGVTQFPSHSVIEKGQTVTLRCDPISGHDNLYWYRRVMGKEIKFLLHFVKESKQDESGMPNNRFLAERTGGTYSTLKVQPAELEDSGVYFCASSLHGESEEQYFGPGTRLTVT.

J is TRBJ2-2 and V is TRBV2; 9 nucleotides agree with TRBD1. Germline V gene sequence: CDR1 SNHLY, CDR2 FYNNEI. J gave up 7 bases and V 5 bases, and 11 bases lay outside the gene matches. The CDR3 is 16 residues long. CDR3 loop: CASSLEEGQGSGELFF. CDR3 nucleotides: TGTGCCAGCAGTTTGGAGGAGGGACAGGGCAGCGGGGAGCTGTTTTTT.

The CDR3 DNA reads as TGTGCCTGGACCCAGTGGGAGGGGTACGAGCAGTACTTC. It is translated as CAWTQWEGYEQYF. This rearrangement joins TRBV30 to TRBJ2-7; 7 bases are shared with TRBD2. In germline, CDR1 is GTSNPN, CDR2 SVGIG (reference sequence). Trimming took 4 bases from V and 4 from J; bases not matched to a gene: 7. CDR3 length equals 13 residues.

The table lists this clonotype with a count of one. A much larger clone differs by one base, so this may be a read error. No conserved phenylalanine or tryptophan ends this CDR3, so it is likely a read error. The rearrangement uses TRBV7-2 and TRBJ1-5, with TRBD1 as a possible D gene (6 bases). Germline V gives CDR1 SGHTA, CDR2 FQGNSA. Trimming took 1 base from V and 3 from J, leaving 10 bases between them. The CDR3 loop spans 15 amino acids. Here the CDR3 reads CASSLGTGPNQPQHV. CDR3 DNA: TGTGCCAGCAGCTTAGGCACAGGGCCCAATCAGCCCCAGCATGTT.

The V call is TRBV5-4, the J call TRBJ1-5; TRBD1 is a possible D gene (5 bases). Germline V gene sequence: CDR1 SGHNT, CDR2 YYREEE (reference sequence). With 2 bases removed from V and 11 bases from J, the gap between germline ends came to 20 bases. The length of the CDR3 is 15 residues. CDR3: CASSLKGPTGETQHF. The CDR3 DNA is TGTGCCAGCAGCTTAAAGGGACCTACGGGAGAGACCCAGCATTTT.

This clonotype was picked up many times. The gene calls are TRBV9 and TRBJ1-6, with D unresolved. Germline CDR1 SGDLS, CDR2 YYNGEE. There are 14 residues in the CDR3. V was pared by 1 base and J by 8 bases, with 10 bases between. The CDR3 DNA reads TGTGCCAGCAGCGTAAGGCGAAGGGATTCACCCCTCCACTTT. As protein: CASSVRRRDSPLHF.

The chain uses TRBV20-1 and TRBJ1-4; 7 bases are shared with TRBD1. V was clipped by 3 bases and J by 5 bases; unmatched bases: 6. This CDR3 spans 14 amino acids. Germline V gives CDR1 DFQATT, CDR2 SNEGSKA (reference sequence). The CDR3 here is CSARKGGANEKLFF. The DNA for the CDR3 is TGCAGTGCTAGGAAAGGGGGCGCGAATGAAAAACTGTTTTTT.